This TCR beta chain came from a study of OX40 agonist ivuxolimab in advanced cancers. Study as a whole: Patient treatment consisted of intravenous ivuxolimab administration every 2 weeks at 0.01 to 10 mg/kg. Of mixed ages from about 20 to 80 and averaging about 60 years, the group was about 80% male.

For this clone: Antigen: not known.

The method was immunoSEQ multiplex PCR; TCRdb's version includes in-frame clones alone and lacks a portion of them. Of 95,000 to 150,000 clones in the sample, roughly 95% are singletons; the top ten hold 0.15% to 0.17%. The germline V gene has CDR1 SGHNT and CDR2 YYREEE (reference sequence). J gave up 10 bases and V 2 bases, and 14 bases lay outside the gene matches. The CDR3 is 15 residues long. Study-wide findings and caveats: The antigen specificity of the peripheral T cells (those that were expanded) was not determined. Clonal expansion was seen in CD4+ and CD8+ blood T cells by week 6 at 0.1 to 3.0 mg/kg.

The chain couples TRBV5-4 to TRBJ1-1; 7 bases are shared with TRBD1. This TCR was recovered from an adult with an advanced solid tumor such as melanoma, head and neck, liver or kidney cancer. The sample was CD4+ or CD8+ T cells sorted from blood, taken in a trial of the OX40 agonist ivuxolimab. CDR3 nucleotide sequence: TGTGCCAGCAGCTTCGGAACTGACAGGGCGGTCCCAGCTTTCTTT. It translates to CASSFGTDRAVPAFF.